Shown below are 25 T cell receptor beta chains from a single sample sequenced in a study of blood T cell repertoires in COVID-19. Data came from immunoSEQ multiplex PCR; TCRdb stores just in-frame clones and leaves some out. The data contain around 400,000 clones, about 90% of them singletons. The sequencing sample was made of peripheral blood. The receptors originated from a man between 35 and 55 years old with acute or convalescent COVID-19.

The V and J genes are TRBV2 and TRBJ1-1; the D gene is possibly TRBD1 (6 bases). V shed 10 bases and J shed 6 bases, with 15 bases lying between them. The CDR3 length is 12 residues. Germline V gives CDR1 SNHLY, CDR2 FYNNEI. Written as DNA, the CDR3 is TGTGCCATCATCGGACAGTCAGCTGAAGCTTTCTTT. Its protein is CAIIGQSAEAFF.

CDR3 sequence reads: CASSFQGAFGYTF. The DNA for the CDR3 is TGTGCCAGCAGCTTTCAGGGGGCCTTTGGCTACACCTTC. The rearrangement links TRBV7-9 to TRBJ1-2, with 8 nucleotides matching TRBD1. V lost 3 bases and J lost 7; bases outside the gene matches: 4. The CDR3 is made up of 13 amino acids. Germline CDR1 SEHNR, CDR2 FQNEAQ (reference sequence).

This sequence joins TRBV29-1 and TRBJ2-5; perhaps TRBD2 as D (6 bases). The V gene lost 5 bases and the J gene lost 9 bases, with 22 bases spanning the gap. Germline V gives CDR1 SQVTM, CDR2 ANQGSEA. This CDR3 has 14 amino acids. CDR3 DNA: TGCAGCGTTCTGGGGGGAGGACTCCGGAGGGCCCAGTACTTC. It specifies CSVLGGGLRRAQYF.

The J gene is TRBJ1-1, the V gene TRBV7-9; possibly TRBD1 for D (6 bases). Trimming pared 4 bases from V and 2 bases from J, leaving 23 bases between. Germline V gene lookup returns CDR1 SEHNR and CDR2 FQNEAQ (reference sequence). This CDR3 is 18 amino acids long. CDR3 sequence reads: CASSSSGVTGYLNTEAFF. CDR3 DNA sequence: TGTGCCAGCAGCTCCTCAGGGGTGACGGGATACCTTAACACTGAAGCTTTCTTT.

The rearrangement links TRBV29-1 to TRBJ2-7, with TRBD2 identical over 14 bases. CDR1 and CDR2 (germline): SQVTM, ANQGSEA. The CDR3 covers 14 residues. V lost 3 bases to trimming and J lost 6 bases; unmatched junction nucleotides: 4. The CDR3 sequence: CSVDLGLAGAEQYF. The CDR3 DNA reads TGCAGCGTTGACCTGGGACTAGCGGGAGCCGAGCAGTACTTC.

The V gene is TRBV2, the J gene TRBJ2-1; 8 bases match TRBD1. The CDR3 is 13 amino acids. V was pared by 5 bases and J by 12 bases, with 9 bases of the junction left unmatched. Germline V gene data show CDR1 as SNHLY and CDR2 as FYNNEI. CDR3 sequence: CASSLGQGLGQFF. CDR3 DNA: TGTGCCAGCAGTCTAGGACAGGGTCTTGGGCAGTTCTTC.

The chain is built from TRBV5-1 and TRBJ1-3; D unresolved. V was trimmed by 2 bases and J by 0 bases, leaving 3 bases between them. Germline CDR1 reads SGHRS; CDR2 reads YFSETQ. This CDR3 is 13 amino acids long. DNA for the CDR3: TGCGCCAGCAGCTTTAGCTCTGGAAACACCATATATTTT. Residues: CASSFSSGNTIYF.

The genes are TRBV10-3 and TRBJ1-2, with 7 bases matching TRBD1. The CDR3 sequence is 14 residues long. CDR1 and CDR2 from the germline V gene are ENHRY and SYGVKD. V was pared by 6 bases and J by 2 bases, with 6 bases of the junction left unmatched. CDR3 sequence: CAIRRQGGNYGYTF. Here the CDR3 DNA reads TGTGCCATCAGGAGACAGGGAGGAAACTATGGCTACACCTTC.

This chain connects TRBV29-1 to TRBJ1-3; D is possibly TRBD1 (5 bases). The CDR3 runs to 13 residues. V lost 3 bases to trimming and J lost 2 bases, with 8 bases between them. Per germline, CDR1 SQVTM and CDR2 ANQGSEA. In nucleotides, the CDR3 is TGCAGCGTTGAGGGCAGGGCTGGAAACACCATATATTTT. It encodes CSVEGRAGNTIYF.

The count of this clone is one. The rearrangement links TRBV28 to TRBJ1-3; D is perhaps TRBD1 (5 bases). V was trimmed by 4 bases and J by 0 bases, leaving 13 bases between them. The CDR3 is 16 residues long. Germline V CDR1 and CDR2: MDHEN, SYDVKM. In DNA, the CDR3 is TGTGCCAGCAGTTCCGCGGCAGGGAACTCTGGAAACACCATATATTTT. Protein product: CASSSAAGNSGNTIYF.

This clone occurred a few times. The rearrangement links TRBV29-1 to TRBJ1-1; perhaps TRBD1 as D (6 bases). Germline loops: CDR1 SQVTM, CDR2 ANQGSEA. This CDR3 has 15 amino acids. V shed 6 bases and J shed 4 bases, with 21 bases lying between them. The CDR3 sequence: CSVNEQGRGSTEAFF. CDR3 sequence (DNA): TGCAGCGTGAACGAACAGGGCAGGGGATCCACTGAAGCTTTCTTT.

The chain employs TRBV4-2 and TRBJ1-6; 7 nucleotides match TRBD1. Trimming at V came to 1 base and at J to 8 bases, leaving 2 bases not matched to a gene. The CDR3 loop spans 14 amino acids. Per the germline V gene, CDR1 is LGHNA and CDR2 is YNFKEQ. The CDR3 DNA reads TGTGCCAGCAGCCAAGGCCAGGGGGATTCACCCCTCCACTTT. It codes for CASSQGQGDSPLHF.

The chain couples TRBV29-1 to TRBJ1-2; D call uncertain. Per germline, CDR1 SQVTM and CDR2 ANQGSEA. The V end was cut by 1 base, the J end by 6 bases, with 9 bases between. CDR3 size: 12 residues. The CDR3 DNA sequence: TGCAGCGTTGAAGCGCCCGGGGATGGCTACACCTTC. Encoded protein: CSVEAPGDGYTF.

The chain employs TRBV9 and TRBJ1-2, with D uncertain. There are 12 residues in the CDR3. The germline CDR1 and CDR2 sequences are SGDLS and YYNGEE. V dropped 2 bases and J dropped 2 bases, with 4 bases sitting between them. The CDR3 DNA follows: TGTGCCAGCAGCGTTTCGAACTATGGCTACACCTTC. Protein sequence: CASSVSNYGYTF.

J is TRBJ1-4 and V is TRBV7-9; no reliable D call. Germline values: CDR1 SEHNR, CDR2 FQNEAQ (reference sequence). This CDR3 spans 16 amino acids. V was shortened by 2 bases and J by 3 bases, with 13 bases between the two germline ends. CDR3 sequence: CASSLLREQANEKLFF. CDR3 bases: TGTGCCAGCAGCTTATTAAGGGAGCAGGCTAATGAAAAACTGTTTTTT.

The CDR3 DNA is TGTGCCAGCAGCCCTAACGTGGATACGCAGTATTTT. Its translation is CASSPNVDTQYF. This chain uses TRBV3-1 (or the pseudogene TRBV3-2) with TRBJ2-3; unclear D gene. The V and J ends lost 4 bases and 6 bases respectively, with 8 bases between them. Germline V gene sequence: CDR1 LGHDT, CDR2 YNNKEL (reference sequence). This CDR3 is built from 12 residues.

The chain joins TRBV5-1 to TRBJ2-1; possible D gene TRBD2, 6 bases. The CDR3 has 14 residues. Germline V CDR1 and CDR2: SGHRS, YFSETQ. Between the trimmed V and J ends, which lost 1 base and 9 bases, there was a span of 14 bases. DNA of the CDR3: TGCGCCAGCAGCTTGAGTTTGGAGGGCGCTGAGCAGTTCTTC. It is translated as CASSLSLEGAEQFF. Combining the CDR3 with reference TRBV5-1 and TRBJ2-1 gives the whole variable domain KAGVTQTPRYLIKTRGQQVTLSCSPISGHRSVSWYQQTPGQGLQFLFEYFSETQRNKGNFPGRFSGRQFSNSRSEMNVSTLELGDSALYLCASSLSLEGAEQFFGPGTRLTVL.

The chain recombines TRBV27 with TRBJ1-1; 8 bases are shared with TRBD1. The CDR3 length is 20 residues. V gave up 6 bases and J gave up 0 bases; unmatched junction bases: 21. CDR1 and CDR2 (germline): MNHEY, SMNVEV (reference sequence). As DNA, the CDR3 is TGTGCCAGCAGACCCCTCTACCCTGCCAGGGGGCGCGGTTTGAACACTGAAGCTTTCTTT. Encoded protein: CASRPLYPARGRGLNTEAFF.

The chain has TRBV27 and TRBJ1-3; D is perhaps TRBD1 (6 bases). The V gene's germline CDR1 is MNHEY and CDR2 SMNVEV (reference sequence). Trimming removed 5 bases from V and 3 bases from J, with 11 bases in between. The CDR3 is 14 residues long. This CDR3 reads CASSPQGNGNTIYF. As DNA, the CDR3 is TGTGCCAGCAGTCCACAGGGTAATGGAAACACCATATATTTT.

The gene calls are TRBV3-1 (or the pseudogene TRBV3-2) and TRBJ1-1, with D perhaps TRBD1 (5 bases). Trimming took 3 bases from V and 4 from J, leaving 15 bases between them. Germline CDR1 LGHDT, CDR2 YNNKEL (reference sequence). The CDR3 is 15 amino acids. The CDR3 nucleotides read TGTGCCAGCAGCCACCCTAGGGGTGCGAGCACTGAAGCTTTCTTT. It yields the protein CASSHPRGASTEAFF.

The rearrangement links TRBV3-1 (or the pseudogene TRBV3-2) to TRBJ1-6, with 10 bases identical to TRBD1. From germline, CDR1 is LGHDT and CDR2 YNNKEL (reference sequence). J gave up 10 bases and V 1 base, and 10 bases lay outside the gene matches. The CDR3 has 17 residues. For the CDR3, the DNA is TGTGCCAGCAGCCAAGTCTCCTGGACAGGGGGTCGATCACCCCTCCACTTT. The encoded protein is CASSQVSWTGGRSPLHF.

This chain connects TRBV7-2 to TRBJ1-3; 8 bases line up with TRBD1. The V and J ends lost 4 bases and 0 bases, in that order; junction bases with no gene match: 8. The germline CDR1 and CDR2 sequences are SGHTA and FQGNSA. The CDR3 spans 17 residues. The CDR3 nucleotides read TGTGCCAGCAGCTCCAGGACAGGGACGAACTCTGGAAACACCATATATTTT. Protein sequence: CASSSRTGTNSGNTIYF.

J is TRBJ2-3 and V is TRBV10-3, with TRBD1 matching over 8 bases. V lost 0 bases, J lost 1 base, and 3 bases stayed unmatched. The CDR3 has 16 residues. Germline V CDR1 and CDR2: ENHRY, SYGVKD. CDR3 nucleotides: TGTGCCATCAGTGAGTCCCCGGGACAGGGCACAGATACGCAGTATTTT. This sequence encodes CAISESPGQGTDTQYF.

The rearrangement joins TRBV19 to TRBJ2-7; no clear D gene. V was clipped by 4 bases and J by 4 bases, with 8 bases between them. CDR3 size: 12 residues. Per germline, CDR1 LNHDA and CDR2 SQIVND (reference sequence). The CDR3 bases are TGTGCCAGTAGTAACAGACAATACGAGCAGTACTTC. This sequence encodes CASSNRQYEQYF. Variable domain in full (rest from reference TRBV19 and TRBJ2-7): DGGITQSPKYLFRKEGQNVTLSCEQNLNHDAMYWYRQDPGQGLRLIYYSQIVNDFQKGDIAEGYSVSREKKESFPLTVTSAQKNPTAFYLCASSNRQYEQYFGPGTRLTVT.

DNA of the CDR3: TGTGCCAGCAGTGAATGGGGAGGCCTGAACACTGAAGCTTTCTTT. Translation: CASSEWGGLNTEAFF. The chain is built from TRBV25-1 and TRBJ1-1; D is ambiguous. Germline assignment: CDR1 MGHDK and CDR2 SYGVNS. The CDR3 has 15 residues. V lost 1 base and J 0 bases, leaving 9 bases between the germline ends.